Listed here is a single T cell receptor (beta chain). What it binds is not known. The ends lost 6 bases at V and 8 bases at J; junction bases unmatched: 5. The CDR3 spans 12 residues. From germline, CDR1 is SNHLY and CDR2 FYNNEI. Vbeta (60) and Jbeta (13) primers were used in the PCR. The table came from immunoSEQ multiplex PCR; TCRdb's copy has only in-frame clones and leaves some out. The sample carries approximately 100,000 clones, more than 75% recorded once. This specimen comes from a study of cytomegalovirus exposure and HLA in healthy donors. General study results and limits: Owing to their indistinguishability, certain V segments, notably TRBV6-2 and TRBV6-3, were excluded. Later, an analysis showed that TCR beta chains associated with HLA were more clonally expanded than others that were equally common. In a later analysis, a missense DCLRE1C variant was linked to TCR beta V- and J-gene trimming.

The specimen was PBMCs. The chain uses TRBV2 and TRBJ2-7, with TRBD1 identical over 9 bases. The TCR sequence derives from a middle-aged woman in good health and CMV-seronegative. The CDR3, as DNA: TGTGCCAGCAGGGGGGACAGGGAGAAGCAGTACTTC. Its translation is CASRGDREKQYF.